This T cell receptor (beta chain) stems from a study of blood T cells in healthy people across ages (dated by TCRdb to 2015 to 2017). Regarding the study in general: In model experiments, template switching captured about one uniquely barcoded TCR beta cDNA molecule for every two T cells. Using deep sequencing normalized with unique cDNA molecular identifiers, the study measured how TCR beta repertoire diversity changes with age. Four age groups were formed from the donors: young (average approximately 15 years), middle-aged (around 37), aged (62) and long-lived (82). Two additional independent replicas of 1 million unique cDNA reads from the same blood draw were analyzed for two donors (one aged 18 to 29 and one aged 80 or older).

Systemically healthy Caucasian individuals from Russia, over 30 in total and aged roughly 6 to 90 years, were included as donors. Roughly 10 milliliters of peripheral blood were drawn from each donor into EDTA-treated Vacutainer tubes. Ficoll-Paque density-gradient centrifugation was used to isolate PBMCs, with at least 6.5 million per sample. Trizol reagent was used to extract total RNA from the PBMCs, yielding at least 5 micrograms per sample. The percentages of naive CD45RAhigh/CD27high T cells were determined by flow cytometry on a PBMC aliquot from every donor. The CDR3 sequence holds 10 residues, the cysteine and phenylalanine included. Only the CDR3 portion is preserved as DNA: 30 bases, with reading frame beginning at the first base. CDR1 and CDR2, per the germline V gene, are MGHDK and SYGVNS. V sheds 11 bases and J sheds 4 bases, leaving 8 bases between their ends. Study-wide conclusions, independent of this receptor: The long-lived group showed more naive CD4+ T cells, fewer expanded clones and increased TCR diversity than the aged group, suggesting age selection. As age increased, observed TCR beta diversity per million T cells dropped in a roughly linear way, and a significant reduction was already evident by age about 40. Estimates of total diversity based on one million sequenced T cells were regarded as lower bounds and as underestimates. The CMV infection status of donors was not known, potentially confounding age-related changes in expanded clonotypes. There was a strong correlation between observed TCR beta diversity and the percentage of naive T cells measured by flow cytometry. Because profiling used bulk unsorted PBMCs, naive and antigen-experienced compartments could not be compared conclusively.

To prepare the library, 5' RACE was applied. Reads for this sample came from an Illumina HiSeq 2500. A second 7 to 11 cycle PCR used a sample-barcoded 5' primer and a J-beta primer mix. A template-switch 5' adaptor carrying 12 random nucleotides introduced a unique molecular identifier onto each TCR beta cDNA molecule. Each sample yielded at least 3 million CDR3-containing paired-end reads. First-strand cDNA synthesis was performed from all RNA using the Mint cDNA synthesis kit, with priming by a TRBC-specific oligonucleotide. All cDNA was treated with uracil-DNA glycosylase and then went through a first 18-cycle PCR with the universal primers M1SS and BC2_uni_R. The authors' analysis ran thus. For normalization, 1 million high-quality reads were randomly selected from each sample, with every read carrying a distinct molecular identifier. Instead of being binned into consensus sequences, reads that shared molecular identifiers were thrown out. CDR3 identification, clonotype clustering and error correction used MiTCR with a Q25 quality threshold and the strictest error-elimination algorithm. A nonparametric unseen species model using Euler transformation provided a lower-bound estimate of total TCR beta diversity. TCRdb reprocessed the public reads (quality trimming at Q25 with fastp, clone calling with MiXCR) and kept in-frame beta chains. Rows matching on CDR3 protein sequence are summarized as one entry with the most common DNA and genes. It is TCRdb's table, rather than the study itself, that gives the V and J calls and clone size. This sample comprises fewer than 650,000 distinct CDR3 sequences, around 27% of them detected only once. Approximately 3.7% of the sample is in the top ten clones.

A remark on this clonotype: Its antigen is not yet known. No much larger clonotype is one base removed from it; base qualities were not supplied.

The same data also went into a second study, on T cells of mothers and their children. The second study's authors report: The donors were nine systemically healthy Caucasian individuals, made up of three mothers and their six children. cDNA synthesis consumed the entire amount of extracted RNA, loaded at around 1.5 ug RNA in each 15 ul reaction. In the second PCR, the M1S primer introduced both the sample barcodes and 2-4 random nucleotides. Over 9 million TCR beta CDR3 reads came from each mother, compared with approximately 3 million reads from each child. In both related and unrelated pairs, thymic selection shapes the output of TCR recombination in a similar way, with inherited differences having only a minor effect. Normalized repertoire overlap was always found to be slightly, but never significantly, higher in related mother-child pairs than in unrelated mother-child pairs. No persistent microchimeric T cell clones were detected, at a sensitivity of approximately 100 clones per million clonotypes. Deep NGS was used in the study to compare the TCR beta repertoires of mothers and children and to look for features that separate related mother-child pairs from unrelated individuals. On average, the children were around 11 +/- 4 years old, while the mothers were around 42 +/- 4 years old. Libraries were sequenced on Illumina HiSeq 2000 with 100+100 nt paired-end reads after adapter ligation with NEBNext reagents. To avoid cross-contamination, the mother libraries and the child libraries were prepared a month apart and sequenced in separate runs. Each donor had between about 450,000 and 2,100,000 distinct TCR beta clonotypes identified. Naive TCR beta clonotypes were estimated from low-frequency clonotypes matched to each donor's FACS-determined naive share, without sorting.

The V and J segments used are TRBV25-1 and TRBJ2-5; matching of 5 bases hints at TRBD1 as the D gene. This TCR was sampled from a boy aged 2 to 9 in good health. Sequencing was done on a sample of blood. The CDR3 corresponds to CASGSETQYF. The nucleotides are TGTGCCTCAGGGTCAGAGACCCAGTACTTC. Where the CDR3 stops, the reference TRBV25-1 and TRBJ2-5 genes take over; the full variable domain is EADIYQTPRYLVIGTGKKITLECSQTMGHDKMYWYQQDPGMELHLIHYSYGVNSTEKGDLSSESTVSRIRTEHFPLTLESARPSHTSQYLCASGSETQYFGPGTRLLVL.